These 20 T cell receptor beta chains were all obtained from the same sample, sequenced in a study of blood T cell repertoires in COVID-19. Some clones are missing from TCRdb's copy, which holds only in-frame ones; the method was immunoSEQ multiplex PCR. Among 310,000 or so clones listed, 85% to 90% were seen once. Sequences were obtained from peripheral blood. All receptors derive from a woman aged 50 to 65 with active or convalescent COVID-19.

J is TRBJ2-2 and V is TRBV5-4; D is perhaps TRBD2 (7 bases). Between the trimmed V and J ends, which lost 4 bases and 2 bases, there was a span of 15 bases. The CDR3 sequence is 16 residues long. CDR1 SGHNT and CDR2 YYREEE come from the germline V gene (reference sequence). The CDR3 sequence is CASSPSGGKNTGELFF. The CDR3 nucleotides are TGTGCCAGCAGCCCCTCGGGGGGCAAAAACACCGGGGAGCTGTTTTTT.

This sequence joins TRBV19 and TRBJ1-5; maybe TRBD1 (6 bases). CDR1 is LNHDA, CDR2 SQIVND, per germline (reference sequence). Trimming pared 7 bases from V and 4 bases from J, leaving 8 bases between. The CDR3 is made up of 12 amino acids. The CDR3 bases are TGTGCCAGTAATAGGGGGAATCAGCCCCAGCATTTT. It encodes CASNRGNQPQHF.

This chain links TRBV5-1 with TRBJ1-2; perhaps TRBD1 as D (6 bases). CDR3 size: 12 residues. Trimming took off 4 bases at V and 7 bases at J, with 11 bases between the two ends. Looked up from germline, CDR1 is SGHRS and CDR2 is YFSETQ. CDR3 sequence (DNA): TGCGCCAGCAGCGAACAGGGACGTGGCTACACCTTC. This codes for CASSEQGRGYTF.

The V call is TRBV28, the J call TRBJ1-1; TRBD1 agrees at 8 bases. J was trimmed by 1 base and V by 5 bases; bases with no gene match: 3. This CDR3 contains 14 residues. Germline CDR1 is MDHEN and CDR2 is SYDVKM. This CDR3 reads CASSITGGNTEAFF. CDR3 bases: TGTGCCAGCAGTATAACAGGGGGGAACACTGAAGCTTTCTTT.

The rearrangement uses TRBV5-6 and TRBJ2-3, with 12 bases lining up with TRBD2. Germline V CDR1 and CDR2: SGHDT, YYEEEE. V shed 1 base, J shed 2 bases, and the junction held 8 bases outside the gene matches. This CDR3 is 18 amino acids long. CDR3 loop: CASSLTSGGFRSTDTQYF. The CDR3 DNA follows: TGTGCCAGCAGCTTGACTAGCGGGGGGTTCCGATCCACAGATACGCAGTATTTT.

V is TRBV4-1 and J is TRBJ1-3; the match to TRBD1 covers 10 bases. J was trimmed by 5 bases and V by 3 bases; bases with no gene match: 10. CDR3 length: 17 residues. Germline CDR1 is MGHRA and CDR2 is YSYEKL. CDR3 nucleotide sequence: TGCGCCAGCAGCCAGACCCTACCGGGACAGGGGAGAAACACCATATATTTT. Translated: CASSQTLPGQGRNTIYF.

This rearrangement joins TRBV6-6 to TRBJ1-5; maybe TRBD1 (5 bases). CDR1 is MNHNY, CDR2 SVGAGI, per germline (reference sequence). V lost 5 bases to trimming and J lost 4 bases, with 9 bases between them. This CDR3 has 13 residues. The chain's CDR3 is CASSLGANQPQHF. DNA for the CDR3: TGTGCCAGCAGTCTTGGGGCGAATCAGCCCCAGCATTTT.

The genes are TRBV5-8 and TRBJ1-1; D may be TRBD1 (6 bases). The CDR3 spans 16 residues. Trimming cost V 1 base and J 5 bases, with 18 bases left between them. CDR1 is SGHTS, CDR2 YDEGEE, per germline. CDR3 in DNA: TGTGCCAGCAGCTTGCCCTGGCAGGGGCGCTTTACTGAAGCTTTCTTT. It is translated as CASSLPWQGRFTEAFF.

This clone was recorded once. The chain has TRBV2 and TRBJ2-7, with TRBD2 identical over 8 bases. CDR3 length: 15 amino acids. In germline, CDR1 is SNHLY, CDR2 FYNNEI. The trim removed 3 bases at V and 4 bases at J, leaving 8 bases unmatched. The CDR3 DNA follows: TGTGCCAGCAGTGATCAGGGCGGGGGGTTATACGAGCAGTACTTC. Translating it yields CASSDQGGGLYEQYF.

The chain employs TRBV20-1 and TRBJ2-7; D possibly corresponds to TRBD2 (5 bases). With 3 bases removed from V and 0 bases from J, the gap between germline ends came to 15 bases. The CDR3 is 15 amino acids. CDR1 and CDR2 from the germline V gene are DFQATT and SNEGSKA (reference sequence). CDR3 DNA sequence: TGCAGTGCTAGTCCGTCCGGGGAGAGCTCCTACGAGCAGTACTTC. It yields the protein CSASPSGESSYEQYF.

The rearrangement links TRBV3-1 (or the pseudogene TRBV3-2) to TRBJ2-3, with TRBD2 identical over 10 bases. Germline CDR1 reads LGHDT; CDR2 reads YNNKEL (reference sequence). V was pared by 4 bases and J by 1 base, with 5 bases of the junction left unmatched. The CDR3 covers 16 residues. In nucleotides, the CDR3 is TGTGCCAGCAGCCGGGCCCTAGCGGGGGGCACAGATACGCAGTATTTT. Translating it yields CASSRALAGGTDTQYF.

This clone was counted a few times. This chain joins TRBV5-1 and TRBJ1-3; D may be TRBD1 (6 bases). V was clipped by 4 bases and J by 3 bases, with 23 bases between them. In germline, CDR1 is SGHRS, CDR2 YFSETQ. The CDR3 is made up of 18 amino acids. CDR3 loop: CASSPSDNTGFNGNTIYF. For the CDR3, the DNA is TGCGCCAGCAGCCCCTCAGACAATACAGGGTTTAATGGAAACACCATATATTTT.

This sequence joins TRBV29-1 and TRBJ1-1, with 7 positions matching TRBD1. The CDR3 spans 14 residues. After removal of 6 bases from V and 1 base from J, the junction contained 8 bases not matched to a gene. Germline CDR1 and CDR2: SQVTM and ANQGSEA. The CDR3 nucleotides are TGCAGCGTCCGGGACAGCGGGGGGAACACTGAAGCTTTCTTT. Its translation is CSVRDSGGNTEAFF.

V gene TRBV20-1 combines with J gene TRBJ2-3, with TRBD2 identical over 7 bases. The CDR3 runs 11 residues. Germline-derived CDR1 and CDR2 are DFQATT and SNEGSKA (reference sequence). The chain's CDR3 is CSGLVLDTQYF. Written as DNA, the CDR3 is TGCAGCGGACTAGTATTAGATACGCAGTATTTT.

As regards this clone: This sample also contains other DNA sequences that code for the same CDR3. The gene calls are TRBV10-3 and TRBJ1-3; TRBD1 agrees at 8 bases. The CDR3 loop spans 16 amino acids. Trimming at V came to 0 bases and at J to 4 bases, leaving 5 bases not matched to a gene. Germline values: CDR1 ENHRY, CDR2 SYGVKD. Written as DNA, the CDR3 is TGTGCCATCAGTGAGTCGGACAGGGCGGGAGGAAACACCATATATTTT. Its translation: CAISESDRAGGNTIYF.

The chain employs TRBV11-2 and TRBJ1-2, with D maybe TRBD1 (6 bases). V lost 1 base and J 3 bases, leaving 12 bases between the germline ends. CDR3 length: 15 residues. Germline V gene sequence: CDR1 SGHAT, CDR2 FQNNGV. The CDR3 nucleotides are TGTGCCAGCAGCTTAGGCCCGGACAGATACTATGGCTACACCTTC. Protein: CASSLGPDRYYGYTF. The whole variable domain, filled in from reference TRBV11-2 and TRBJ1-2, reads EAGVAQSPRYKIIEKRQSVAFWCNPISGHATLYWYQQILGQGPKLLIQFQNNGVVDDSQLPKDRFSAERLKGVDSTLKIQPAKLEDSAVYLCASSLGPDRYYGYTFGSGTRLTVV.

This rearrangement joins TRBV29-1 to TRBJ2-7, with 10 bases identical to TRBD2. Per germline, CDR1 SQVTM and CDR2 ANQGSEA. CDR3 length: 13 residues. V gave up 6 bases and J gave up 3 bases; unmatched junction bases: 5. The CDR3 region has the DNA TGCAGCGTCACTAGCGGGAACTACTACGAGCAGTACTTC. Protein sequence: CSVTSGNYYEQYF.

J is TRBJ2-1 and V is TRBV28, with TRBD2 identical over 9 bases. The V segment lost 2 bases and the J segment 9 bases; nucleotides outside the gene matches: 17. CDR1 is MDHEN, CDR2 SYDVKM, per germline. This CDR3 contains 18 residues. The CDR3 protein is CASSLRAGESGGLGEQFF. In DNA form, the CDR3 reads TGTGCCAGCAGTTTACGTGCAGGGGAAAGCGGGGGGTTGGGTGAGCAGTTCTTC.

CDR3 residues: CASSYDVSYGYTF. The CDR3 DNA sequence: TGTGCCAGCAGTTACGATGTCAGCTATGGCTACACCTTC. This rearrangement joins TRBV6-6 to TRBJ1-2; D call uncertain. Germline V lookup: CDR1 MNHNY, CDR2 SVGAGI (reference sequence). V was pared by 2 bases and J by 4 bases, with 8 bases between. The CDR3 contains 13 residues.

The rearrangement joins TRBV7-2 to TRBJ2-3; 9 bases align to TRBD2. J was trimmed by 10 bases and V by 1 base; bases with no gene match: 3. The CDR3 length is 13 residues. The germline V gene encodes CDR1 SGHTA and CDR2 FQGNSA. DNA for the CDR3: TGTGCCAGCAGCTTAGGGCGGGAGGGCCCGCAGTATTTT. It translates to CASSLGREGPQYF.